These 27 T cell receptor beta chains share one sample of origin, sequenced in a study of graft-versus-host responses after intestinal transplantation. TCRdb's table, derived via immunoSEQ multiplex PCR, lists solely in-frame clones and lacks some. The top ten hold 3% to 3.5% of the sample, which has roughly 1,900 clones, 65% to 90% seen once. Processed graft tissue released its intraepithelial and lamina propria lymphocytes. Sequences were derived from ileum tissue, sampled around 52 days after intestinal transplant. These receptors were taken from a human patient who received an intestinal transplant, so some T cells may come from the graft donor.

The chain joins TRBV28 to TRBJ1-5; 10 bases line up with TRBD1. The trim removed 4 bases at V and 6 bases at J, leaving 15 bases unmatched. This CDR3 region has 18 residues. The V gene's germline CDR1 is MDHEN and CDR2 SYDVKM. The DNA for the CDR3 is TGTGCCAGCAGTTCGGGAGGAGGGGACAGGGGCAGGCGTCAGCCCCAGCATTTT. Encoded protein: CASSSGGGDRGRRQPQHF.

V and J are TRBV28 and TRBJ2-5; 11 positions agree with TRBD1. CDR3 length: 18 amino acids. Germline CDR1 reads MDHEN; CDR2 reads SYDVKM. V lost 3 bases, J lost 5 bases, and 14 bases stayed unmatched. CDR3 sequence reads: CASSFSPGTGGRFETQYF. The CDR3 bases are TGTGCCAGCAGTTTTTCCCCCGGGACAGGGGGTCGGTTTGAGACCCAGTACTTC.

The CDR3 spells CASSPTGDNSPLHF. CDR3 DNA sequence: TGTGCCAGCAGCCCGACAGGGGATAATTCACCCCTCCACTTT. V is TRBV9 and J is TRBJ1-6; TRBD1 agrees at 8 bases. This CDR3 is built from 14 residues. V dropped 4 bases and J dropped 5; count of bases not matched to a gene: 2. CDR1 is SGDLS and CDR2 is YYNGEE in the germline V gene.

The chain links TRBV28 to TRBJ2-2, with D possibly TRBD1 on 6 matching bases. The V end lost 4 bases, the J end lost 4 bases, and 13 bases lay between the germline ends. Per germline, CDR1 MDHEN and CDR2 SYDVKM. The CDR3 sequence is 15 residues long. The CDR3 here is CASSSGTILTGELFF. Written as DNA, the CDR3 is TGTGCCAGCAGTTCCGGGACAATACTCACCGGGGAGCTGTTTTTT.

The chain joins TRBV14 to TRBJ2-6, with a weak D call TRBD1 (6 bases). CDR3 length: 16 residues. Germline assignment: CDR1 SGHDN and CDR2 FVKESK. V lost 1 base to trimming and J lost 4 bases, with 11 bases between them. CDR3 region: CASSQATGIGANVLTF. The CDR3 DNA reads TGTGCCAGCAGCCAAGCTACAGGGATCGGGGCCAACGTCCTGACTTTC.

The chain combines TRBV30 with TRBJ1-6; D is possibly TRBD1 (6 bases). The V end lost 4 bases, the J end lost 9 bases, and 13 bases lay between the germline ends. The CDR3 loop spans 13 amino acids. Germline V gene sequence: CDR1 GTSNPN, CDR2 SVGIG (reference sequence). The CDR3 region has the DNA TGTGCCTGGAACCCGGCAGGGGTTTCACCCCTCCACTTT. It is translated as CAWNPAGVSPLHF.

The chain employs TRBV5-5 and TRBJ1-2; D unresolved. Germline V gene data show CDR1 as SGHKS and CDR2 as YYEKEE (reference sequence). Trimming took off 0 bases at V and 7 bases at J, with 16 bases between the two ends. The CDR3 totals 15 residues. This CDR3 reads CASSLGFLNLGGYTF. In nucleotides, the CDR3 is TGTGCCAGCAGCTTGGGGTTTTTGAACCTTGGTGGCTACACCTTC.

This clone was observed a handful of times. Its ends do not fully match the called genes, so a read error is possible. This sequence joins TRBV4-1 and TRBJ2-7, with TRBD2 matching 7 bases. The CDR3 length is 15 residues. CDR1 is MGHRA, CDR2 YSYEKL, per germline. CDR3 residues: CASSPNAGEWNEQYF. CDR3 sequence (DNA): TGTGCCAGCAGCCCCAACGCGGGGGAGTGGAACGAGCAGTACTTC.

The genes are TRBV28 and TRBJ2-7; D possibly corresponds to TRBD2 (5 bases). The V and J ends lost 3 bases and 5 bases respectively, with 8 bases between them. Germline V lookup: CDR1 MDHEN, CDR2 SYDVKM. CDR3 length: 12 amino acids. The CDR3 nucleotides are TGTGCCAGCAGTTTCGGGGTGAACGAGCAGTACTTC. Translation gives CASSFGVNEQYF. The full variable domain, with the rest looked up from reference TRBV28 and TRBJ2-7, is DVKVTQSSRYLVKRTGEKVFLECVQDMDHENMFWYRQDPGLGLRLIYFSYDVKMKEKGDIPEGYSVSREKKERFSLILESASTNQTSMYLCASSFGVNEQYFGPGTRLTVT.

This chain connects TRBV9 to TRBJ2-3, with D maybe TRBD2 (6 bases). Trimming stripped 6 bases from V and 0 bases from J, with 14 bases between. Germline-derived CDR1 and CDR2 are SGDLS and YYNGEE. The CDR3 has 15 amino acids. The CDR3 sequence: CASTSGTHSTDTQYF. The CDR3 nucleotides read TGTGCCAGCACCTCAGGGACTCACAGCACAGATACGCAGTATTTT.

The chain couples TRBV2 to TRBJ1-5; D is unresolved. Germline CDR1 and CDR2: SNHLY and FYNNEI. The CDR3 totals 13 residues. V was shortened by 6 bases and J by 5 bases, with 11 bases between the two germline ends. The CDR3 coding sequence is TGTGCCAGCAGGGCAGGATCCTATCAGCCCCAGCATTTT. It yields the protein CASRAGSYQPQHF.

This chain uses TRBV10-1 with TRBJ2-5, with D maybe TRBD1 (5 bases). CDR3 length: 13 residues. V shed 4 bases and J shed 3 bases, with 9 bases lying between them. Germline CDR1 is WNHNN and CDR2 is SYGVQD (reference sequence). CDR3 in amino acids: CASSVRGEETQYF. CDR3 coding DNA: TGCGCCAGCAGTGTAAGGGGTGAAGAGACCCAGTACTTC.

This clone was recorded once. The rearrangement joins TRBV20-1 to TRBJ2-7; tentative D call: TRBD1 (6 bases). V was clipped by 5 bases and J by 11 bases, with 16 bases between them. Germline CDR1 and CDR2: DFQATT and SNEGSKA (reference sequence). The CDR3 is 11 amino acids. Here the CDR3 DNA reads TGCAGTGCTCCACAGGGTTTGCTGGAGTACTTC. Its protein product is CSAPQGLLEYF.

The chain employs TRBV2 and TRBJ2-7, with 9 bases matching TRBD1. The length of the CDR3 is 14 residues. The V gene end was trimmed by 6 bases and the J gene end by 0 bases; junction bases not matched to a gene: 3. CDR1 SNHLY and CDR2 FYNNEI come from the germline V gene. The CDR3 region has the DNA TGTGCCAGCAGGGACAGGGGTTACTCCTACGAGCAGTACTTC. Translation gives CASRDRGYSYEQYF.

The chain carries TRBV7-9 and TRBJ2-1, with D perhaps matching TRBD1 (5 bases). Per germline, CDR1 SEHNR and CDR2 FQNEAQ (reference sequence). This CDR3 has 18 residues. Trimming pared 7 bases from V and 1 base from J, leaving 23 bases between. CDR3 sequence: CASTREIGAVGSYNEQFF. In nucleotides, the CDR3 is TGTGCCAGCACCCGTGAAATAGGGGCTGTCGGGTCCTACAATGAGCAGTTCTTC.

The chain uses TRBV6-6 and TRBJ1-2, with 9 bases that match TRBD1. The CDR3 is 15 amino acids. Germline-derived CDR1 and CDR2 are MNHNY and SVGAGI (reference sequence). V was clipped by 2 bases and J by 7 bases; unmatched bases: 8. The CDR3 region is CASSYVNRDRVGYTF. As DNA, the CDR3 is TGTGCCAGCAGTTACGTTAACCGGGACAGGGTTGGCTACACCTTC.

The V call is TRBV25-1, the J call TRBJ2-3; D is undetermined. CDR1 is MGHDK, CDR2 SYGVNS, per germline. CDR3 length: 16 amino acids. The V end lost 3 bases, the J end lost 3 bases, and 16 bases lay between the germline ends. The CDR3, as DNA: TGTGCCAGCAGTGATGTGAGAGCCTTTGCGACAGATACGCAGTATTTT. This translates into CASSDVRAFATDTQYF.

This clone was seen a handful of times. This chain connects TRBV4-1 to TRBJ2-7; TRBD2 agrees at 7 bases. Germline V gene lookup returns CDR1 MGHRA and CDR2 YSYEKL. The ends lost 4 bases at V and 4 bases at J; junction bases unmatched: 10. The CDR3 is 15 amino acids. For the CDR3, the DNA is TGCGCCAGCAGCCCTTCGGGGAGGGCTAATTACGAGCAGTACTTC. Translation: CASSPSGRANYEQYF.

This clone has a handful of counts. V usage is TRBV28 and J usage is TRBJ2-7, with 10 bases matching TRBD1. Germline CDR1 is MDHEN and CDR2 is SYDVKM. This CDR3 has 12 residues. This CDR3 is CATGQGVGEQYF. The CDR3 DNA reads as TGTGCGACCGGACAGGGGGTAGGCGAGCAGTACTTC.

The chain has TRBV5-1 and TRBJ2-7, with 8 bases matching TRBD1. V shed 4 bases, J shed 3 bases, and the junction held 9 bases outside the gene matches. The CDR3 length is 15 residues. Per germline, CDR1 SGHRS and CDR2 YFSETQ. In DNA, the CDR3 is TGCGCCAGCAGCCGCACAGGGGGAGAGCTCTACGAGCAGTACTTC. Translated: CASSRTGGELYEQYF.

Points on this clone: The germline gene is not matched at one end of the junction; a read error may be the cause. J is TRBJ1-5 and V is TRBV2, with 7 positions matching TRBD1. The CDR3 loop spans 14 amino acids. From germline, CDR1 is SNHLY and CDR2 FYNNEI. CDR3: CASREDRDLQPQHF. The CDR3 coding sequence is TGTGCCAGCAGGGAAGACAGGGACCTCCAGCCCCAGCATTTT. Together with reference TRBV2 and TRBJ1-5, the CDR3 gives the full variable domain: EPEVTQTPSHQVTQMGQEVILRCVPISNHLYFYWYRQILGQKVEFLVSFYNNEISEKSEIFDDQFSVERPDGSNFTLKIRSTKLEDSAMYFCASREDRDLQPQHFGDGTRLSIL.

This sequence joins TRBV6-5 and TRBJ2-2; 7 bases agree with TRBD1. V shed 2 bases, J shed 4 bases, and the junction held 4 bases outside the gene matches. This CDR3 spans 15 amino acids. Per the germline V gene, CDR1 is MNHEY and CDR2 is SVGAGI. CDR3 DNA sequence: TGTGCCAGCAGTTACAGGGGGCGCGGCACCGGGGAGCTGTTTTTT. It yields the protein CASSYRGRGTGELFF.

The chain couples TRBV5-5 to TRBJ1-4; 11 bases are a match to TRBD1. CDR3 length: 17 amino acids. Germline CDR1 SGHKS, CDR2 YYEKEE (reference sequence). V dropped 4 bases and J dropped 7; count of bases not matched to a gene: 12. The CDR3 DNA sequence: TGTGCCAGCAGCCCACGGGACAGGGGGTCTTATGTTGAAAAACTGTTTTTT. Encoded protein: CASSPRDRGSYVEKLFF.

V is TRBV11-1 and J is TRBJ2-7, with unresolved D. This CDR3 contains 13 residues. The germline gives CDR1 SGHAT, CDR2 FQDESV (reference sequence). Trimming took off 0 bases at V and 1 base at J, with 4 bases between the two ends. The CDR3 loop is CASSLAFSYEQYF. The DNA for the CDR3 is TGTGCCAGCAGCTTAGCGTTTTCCTACGAGCAGTACTTC.

J is TRBJ2-1 and V is TRBV6-5; 8 nucleotides match TRBD2. CDR1 MNHEY and CDR2 SVGAGI come from the germline V gene. CDR3 length: 15 amino acids. Unmatched junction bases numbered 8, after V lost 5 bases and J lost 5 bases. Written as DNA, the CDR3 is TGTGCCAGCAGTGCCACGGGGGGGCCTAACAATGAGCAGTTCTTC. Amino acid sequence: CASSATGGPNNEQFF.

As concerns this clone: At one end the junction does not follow the germline gene, possibly because of a read error. The CDR3 loop reads CASSSTTGTIF. As DNA, the CDR3 is TGTGCCAGCAGTTCCACGACAGGGACCATATTC. This chain connects TRBV28 to TRBJ2-4, with 7 bases that match TRBD1. Germline lookup yields CDR1 MDHEN and CDR2 SYDVKM. CDR3 length: 11 amino acids.

The chain has TRBV19 and TRBJ1-2, with D perhaps TRBD1 (5 bases). V was trimmed by 6 bases and J by 4 bases, leaving 12 bases between them. Germline V gives CDR1 LNHDA, CDR2 SQIVND (reference sequence). The CDR3 covers 13 residues. The CDR3 nucleotides are TGTGCCAGTAGCCAGGGATTGGGCTATGGCTACACCTTC. The encoded protein is CASSQGLGYGYTF.